Presented here are 10 T cell receptor beta chains from one specimen sequenced in a study of shared clonotypes between healthy human individuals (dated by TCRdb to about 2020). The method behind the library was the immunoSEQ multiplex PCR assay. In TCRdb, the immuneACCESS table is reduced to in-frame sequences with V and J assigned. These tables do not hold every clone; where another copy was compared, an unresolved V gene accounts for under half, and the others remain unexplained. This sample comprises hundreds of thousands of clones, about 74% of them detected only once. Over 1.5% of the sample is held by the ten biggest clonotypes. Sequences were obtained from memory CD4+ T cells sorted from blood. In the paper's terms, the cell subset or site label means: CD45RA-negative fraction. Receptors originate from a woman in her 30s in good health.

This clone was recorded once. V gene TRBV29-1 combines with J gene TRBJ2-1, with TRBD2 matching 12 bases. Germline trimming cut 7 bases from V and 3 bases from J; bases unmatched to any gene: 7. Germline CDR1 reads SQVTM; CDR2 reads ANQGSEA. The CDR3 consists of 15 residues. The CDR3 protein is CSAPTSGGFYNEQFF. The DNA for the CDR3 is TGCAGCGCGCCGACTAGCGGGGGTTTCTACAATGAGCAGTTCTTC.

In its sample, this clone was seen a few times. The V call is TRBV5-1, the J call TRBJ2-7; 7 bases map to TRBD1. This CDR3 spans 14 amino acids. Germline CDR1 is SGHRS and CDR2 is YFSETQ. The trim removed 3 bases at V and 4 bases at J, leaving 7 bases unmatched. The CDR3: CASSSGTEGYEQYF. CDR3 in DNA: TGCGCCAGCAGCTCCGGGACAGAAGGGTACGAGCAGTACTTC.

V and J are TRBV5-4 and TRBJ2-1; TRBD2 might be the D (6 bases). The CDR3 runs 15 residues. CDR1 is SGHNT, CDR2 YYREEE, per germline (reference sequence). V was shortened by 3 bases and J by 0 bases, with 10 bases between the two germline ends. CDR3 in amino acids: CASSWKRASYNEQFF. In nucleotides, the CDR3 is TGTGCCAGCAGCTGGAAGCGGGCCTCCTACAATGAGCAGTTCTTC. The variable domain in full, completed from reference TRBV5-4 and TRBJ2-1, reads ETGVTQSPTHLIKTRGQQVTLRCSSQSGHNTVSWYQQALGQGPQFIFQYYREEENGRGNFPPRFSGLQFPNYSSELNVNALELDDSALYLCASSWKRASYNEQFFGPGTRLTVL.

This rearrangement joins TRBV27 to TRBJ1-2; a weak D match, TRBD1 (5 bases). V was clipped by 2 bases and J by 5 bases, with 12 bases between them. Germline CDR1 and CDR2: MNHEY and SMNVEV (reference sequence). This CDR3 has 14 residues. CDR3 sequence (DNA): TGTGCCAGCAGTTTACACAGGAACTCTTATGGCTACACCTTC. It codes for CASSLHRNSYGYTF.

This chain joins TRBV19 and TRBJ2-7; D is uncertain. V gave up 6 bases and J gave up 0 bases, with 12 bases separating them. Germline CDR1 is LNHDA and CDR2 is SQIVND (reference sequence). This CDR3 is 14 amino acids long. CDR3 sequence (DNA): TGTGCCAGTAGATCCACCAGGAACTCCTACGAGCAGTACTTC. This codes for CASRSTRNSYEQYF.

This clone was seen at least ten times. Other DNA sequences within the sample encode an identical CDR3. CDR3 DNA: TGCGCCAGCAGTGTTTCGGGGACCTATGGCTACACCTTC. It translates to CASSVSGTYGYTF. The chain has TRBV10-1 and TRBJ1-2; the D gene is possibly TRBD1 (5 bases). Trimming left V 4 bases short and J 4 bases short, with 10 bases between. Germline CDR1 and CDR2: WNHNN and SYGVQD (reference sequence). This CDR3 has 13 residues.

The V gene is TRBV14, the J gene TRBJ2-3; a possible D gene is TRBD2 (5 bases). The CDR3 extends over 17 amino acids. Trimming removed 0 bases from V and 5 bases from J, with 18 bases in between. Germline CDR1 is SGHDN and CDR2 is FVKESK. This chain's CDR3 is CASSQEARAVFQDTQYF. DNA for the CDR3: TGTGCCAGCAGCCAAGAAGCGAGGGCAGTCTTTCAAGATACGCAGTATTTT.

This clone was seen ten or more times. The chain couples TRBV30 to TRBJ2-7; D is undetermined. Trimming stripped 5 bases from V and 7 bases from J, with 18 bases between. This CDR3 spans 13 amino acids. CDR1 is GTSNPN, CDR2 SVGIG, per germline (reference sequence). CDR3 protein: CAWSHSGPPEQYF. As DNA, the CDR3 is TGTGCCTGGTCCCACTCCGGACCTCCTGAGCAGTACTTC.

V and J are TRBV11-2 and TRBJ1-2; no definite D call. Germline V gene sequence: CDR1 SGHAT, CDR2 FQNNGV. V gave up 1 base and J gave up 2 bases, with 8 bases separating them. This CDR3 is built from 14 residues. The CDR3 loop reads CASSLVPGNYGYTF. DNA of the CDR3: TGTGCCAGCAGCTTAGTTCCGGGAAACTATGGCTACACCTTC.

Turning to this clone: The sample holds other DNA sequences that translate to the same CDR3. The CDR3 DNA reads TGTGCCAGCAGCTTAGGTGGGGGGACCGGGGAGCTGTTTTTT. This codes for CASSLGGGTGELFF. The gene calls are TRBV11-3 and TRBJ2-2; D might be TRBD2 (6 bases). Germline V gene data show CDR1 as SGHNT and CDR2 as YENEEA. Trimming removed 1 base from V and 5 bases from J, with 8 bases in between. The CDR3 covers 14 residues. The full variable domain, its missing parts supplied by reference TRBV11-3 and TRBJ2-2, is EAGVVQSPRYKIIEKKQPVAFWCNPISGHNTLYWYLQNLGQGPELLIRYENEEAVDDSQLPKDRFSAERLKGVDSTLKIQPAELGDSAVYLCASSLGGGTGELFFGEGSRLTVL.